This TCR beta chain was observed in a study of T cells after yellow fever vaccination. Study-wide findings and caveats: Weaker, the secondary response had a peak occurring faster, on day 5 versus 15. Most clones from primary vaccination were detected again post-booster (approximately 97% CD4, around 88% CD8).

TCRdb used MiXCR to reprocess the 5' RACE reads, holding one entry per CDR3 protein. The table shows 300,000 or so distinct CDR3 sequences, with around 13% occurring only once. V was trimmed by 11 bases and J by 5 bases, leaving 9 bases between them. CDR3 length: 10 residues. The germline CDR1 and CDR2 sequences are SEHNR and FQNEAQ (reference sequence). A remark on this clonotype: The antigen is unknown.

This specimen consisted of CD4+ T cells sorted from PBMCs, obtained 45 days after the yellow fever booster vaccination. The chain combines TRBV7-9 with TRBJ1-1; D is ambiguous. The clonotype comes from a man aged 30-40 years who received the YFV17D yellow fever vaccine. The CDR3 DNA sequence: TGTGCCGTTCCGGGGACTGAAGCTTTCTTT. This gives the protein CAVPGTEAFF. The complete variable domain, with remaining parts taken from reference TRBV7-9 and TRBJ1-1, reads DTGVSQNPRHKITKRGQNVTFRCDPISEHNRLYWYRQTLGQGPEFLTYFQNEAQLEKSRLLSDRFSAERPKGSFSTLEIQRTEQGDSAMYLCAVPGTEAFFGQGTRLTVV.